These 25 T cell receptor beta chains were all obtained from the same sample, sequenced in a study of monozygotic twins with inflammatory bowel disease. One entry per CDR3 protein, without DNA, is what TCRdb gives after re-calling the 5' RACE reads. The data show 110,000 to 150,000 distinct CDR3 sequences, and the top ten clones hold roughly 1.2%. The sample was blood. Receptor source: a human donor with ulcerative colitis or Crohn's disease, or a healthy co-twin of an affected twin (not recorded which).

This rearrangement joins TRBV20-1 to TRBJ2-7; checking the TCRdb D call of TRBD2 is not possible without DNA. The CDR3 is 14 residues long. CDR1 is DFQATT, CDR2 SNEGSKA, per germline (reference sequence). CDR3: CSAPRAGKTYEQYF.

The J gene is TRBJ1-4, the V gene TRBV19. This CDR3 is 13 amino acids long. Looked up from germline, CDR1 is LNHDA and CDR2 is SQIVND (reference sequence). CDR3 sequence reads: CASSSDGNEKLFF.

The rearrangement uses TRBV29-1 and TRBJ2-7; lacking DNA, the TRBD1 call made by TCRdb goes unchecked. The CDR3 covers 15 residues. Germline CDR1 reads SQVTM; CDR2 reads ANQGSEA. CDR3 protein: CSVPFPRGDHYEQYF.

The gene calls are TRBV12-3 or TRBV12-4 and TRBJ1-5; TCRdb indicates TRBD1, and absent DNA this call remains unverified. The CDR3 has 18 residues. The CDR3 region is CASSLFPGTGAYNQPQHF.

V and J are TRBV27 and TRBJ2-3; TCRdb designates TRBD2, a call that cannot be tested without DNA. The CDR3 covers 13 residues. CDR1 is MNHEY, CDR2 SMNVEV, per germline (reference sequence). This CDR3 is CASVAGVSDTQYF.

V usage is TRBV19 and J usage is TRBJ1-5. The germline V gene has CDR1 LNHDA and CDR2 SQIVND (reference sequence). The CDR3 covers 15 residues. CDR3 region: CASSIGGTHGQPQHF.

The chain links TRBV10-3 to TRBJ1-2; TCRdb returns TRBD1, unconfirmable since there is no DNA. CDR1 is ENHRY, CDR2 SYGVKD, per germline. This CDR3 is built from 13 residues. The CDR3 is CAVSGDRGYGYTF.

V gene TRBV6-5 combines with J gene TRBJ1-4; TCRdb indicates TRBD1, and absent DNA this call remains unverified. The CDR3 contains 16 residues. The V gene's germline CDR1 is MNHEY and CDR2 SVGAGI. CDR3 region: CASSYYGTGASEKLFF.

The chain joins TRBV10-3 to TRBJ2-7; TCRdb names TRBD2, which stays unverified in the absence of DNA. The CDR3 is made up of 14 amino acids. Germline V CDR1 and CDR2: ENHRY, SYGVKD. CDR3 loop: CAIREYQRSYEQYF.

This sequence joins TRBV10-3 and TRBJ2-3. There are 11 residues in the CDR3. CDR1 and CDR2 from the germline V gene are ENHRY and SYGVKD. CDR3 protein: CAIRESDTQYF.

CDR3 in amino acids: CASSQVLKKSYEQYF. The chain is built from TRBV3-1 and TRBJ2-7. This CDR3 is 15 amino acids long. CDR1 is LGHDT, CDR2 YNNKEL, per germline (reference sequence).

The CDR3 loop reads CASSSGGQGRSPLHF. The J gene is TRBJ1-6, the V gene TRBV5-1. Germline loops: CDR1 SGHRS, CDR2 YFSETQ. There are 15 residues in the CDR3.

V usage is TRBV18 and J usage is TRBJ2-3; TCRdb returns TRBD1, unconfirmable since there is no DNA. The CDR3 runs to 16 residues. Germline V gene sequence: CDR1 KGHSH, CDR2 LQKENI. The CDR3 is CASSPLRGQGADTQYF.

The chain couples TRBV24-1 to TRBJ2-1; there is no DNA to check the TCRdb D call of TRBD1. This CDR3 spans 15 amino acids. Germline-derived CDR1 and CDR2 are KGHDR and SFDVKD. CDR3 region: CATSDNRGQGNEQFF.

This chain links TRBV5-1 with TRBJ1-4; absent DNA, TCRdb's TRBD1 call cannot be checked. Germline CDR1 is SGHRS and CDR2 is YFSETQ. This CDR3 contains 14 residues. CDR3 protein: CASSLGQGAGKLFF.

The chain couples TRBV19 to TRBJ2-1; TCRdb's D call, TRBD1, is unchecked because there is no DNA. This CDR3 comprises 15 residues. The germline gives CDR1 LNHDA, CDR2 SQIVND (reference sequence). The CDR3 loop reads CASSPRRGTYNEQFF.

The rearrangement uses TRBV5-1 and TRBJ2-7. The V gene's germline CDR1 is SGHRS and CDR2 YFSETQ. The CDR3 totals 13 residues. The CDR3 here is CASSSGTPYEQYF.

The chain employs TRBV12-2 and TRBJ2-7; with no DNA, the TCRdb D assignment of TRBD2 cannot be verified. TRBV12-2 is tagged as a pseudogene. This CDR3 has 17 residues. CDR3 residues: CASRLGKRITSHDEQYF.

This chain uses TRBV29-1 with TRBJ2-5; with no DNA, the TCRdb D assignment of TRBD1 cannot be verified. The CDR3 spans 13 residues. Germline CDR1 SQVTM, CDR2 ANQGSEA. The CDR3 loop reads CSVGTGGGETQYF.

The gene calls are TRBV5-4 and TRBJ2-7; TCRdb returns TRBD2, unconfirmable since there is no DNA. Germline CDR1 SGHNT, CDR2 YYREEE (reference sequence). The CDR3 length is 16 residues. This CDR3 is CASSPGLAGVYYEQYF.

The V call is TRBV7-2, the J call TRBJ2-5; TCRdb gives TRBD2 as the D gene, but with no DNA this cannot be confirmed. Per the germline V gene, CDR1 is SGHTA and CDR2 is FQGNSA. The CDR3 is 17 residues long. Here the CDR3 reads CASSARLAGGLRETQYF. Supplemented by reference TRBV7-2 and TRBJ2-5, the full variable domain reads GAGVSQSPSNKVTEKGKDVELRCDPISGHTALYWYRQSLGQGLEFLIYFQGNSAPDKSGLPSDRFSAERTGGSVSTLTIQRTQQEDSAVYLCASSARLAGGLRETQYFGPGTRLLVL.

This rearrangement joins TRBV9 to TRBJ1-2; as DNA is missing, the TRBD1 call by TCRdb cannot be tested. This CDR3 contains 13 residues. Germline V gene data show CDR1 as SGDLS and CDR2 as YYNGEE. CDR3 residues: CASSGGQGYGYTF.

The rearrangement uses TRBV5-1 and TRBJ2-5; TCRdb designates TRBD1, a call that cannot be tested without DNA. The CDR3 consists of 16 residues. Germline V CDR1 and CDR2: SGHRS, YFSETQ. CDR3 sequence reads: CASSPQATGSGETQYF.

This rearrangement joins TRBV27 to TRBJ2-7; lacking DNA, the TRBD2 call made by TCRdb goes unchecked. The CDR3 covers 15 residues. The germline gives CDR1 MNHEY, CDR2 SMNVEV (reference sequence). CDR3 amino acids: CASSWGGGLVYEQYF.

The J gene is TRBJ2-2, the V gene TRBV27. From germline, CDR1 is MNHEY and CDR2 SMNVEV (reference sequence). The CDR3 sequence is 15 residues long. CDR3 loop: CASSRNQRPTGELFF.